The rows below give T cell receptor beta chains drawn from one sample of a study of blood T cell dynamics during melanoma immunotherapy. Sequenced by immunoSEQ multiplex PCR; TCRdb stores in-frame clones only, minus some. The sample holds thousands of clones; 87% are singletons and the top ten take over 5.5%. Sequences were derived from blood, sampled from a patient treated with checkpoint blockade. Receptors originate from a human donor with melanoma. The CDR3 runs from the conserved cysteine through the conserved F or W. Each record gives: D gene, clone size, V gene, J gene, CDR3 DNA, CDR3 protein. The D gene is left open where the match is weak. The size of a clone is reported for some rows only, either as once, few or many, or as a class for expanded clones.

TRBD1	-	TRBV2	TRBJ1-5	TGTGCCAGCAGAAGCCACTTCCAACAGGGGGATAGCAATCAGCCCCAGCATTTT	CASRSHFQQGDSNQPQHF
TRBD1	-	TRBV11-2	TRBJ2-7	TGTGCCAGCAGCACGGGACAGGGGAGGCACGAGCAGTACTTC	CASSTGQGRHEQYF
-	-	TRBV4-3	TRBJ2-7	TGCGCCAGCAGCCAAGGGGACGGCTACGAGCAGTACTTC	CASSQGDGYEQYF
-	-	TRBV7-9	TRBJ2-4	TGTGCCAGCGAGGGGCAGACTCTAAGTCTAGCCAAAAACATTCAGTACTTC	CASEGQTLSLAKNIQYF
-	-	TRBV7-9	TRBJ2-5	TGTGCCAGCAGCTTATACAGGGACCCAGAGACCCAGTACTTC	CASSLYRDPETQYF
TRBD1	-	TRBV5-4	TRBJ2-7	TGTGCCAGCAGCTTGGGCGGGACAGGGAAATACGAGCAGTACTTC	CASSLGGTGKYEQYF
-	-	TRBV11-1	TRBJ2-5	TGTGCCAGCAGCTTAGCAGGGCACGAGACCCAGTACTTC	CASSLAGHETQYF
-	-	TRBV11-2	TRBJ1-6	TGTGCCTCCCGGAAGTCGGGGAATAATTCACCCCTCCACTTT	CASRKSGNNSPLHF
-	once	TRBV27	TRBJ2-7	TGTGCCAGCAGTTTATTCAGAGCTCAATCCGAGCAGTACTTC	CASSLFRAQSEQYF
-	-	TRBV11-2	TRBJ2-1	TGTGCCAGCAGCCGGGTGGGGGGACCATACAATGAGCAGTTCTTC	CASSRVGGPYNEQFF
-	-	TRBV2	TRBJ1-1	TGTGCCTCAAGGAGGTTCACCACCACTGAAGCTTTCTTT	CASRRFTTTEAFF
-	-	TRBV6-1	TRBJ2-7	TGTGCCAGCAGAAGAGGACGGAACTACGAGCAGTACTTC	CASRRGRNYEQYF
-	-	TRBV7-3	TRBJ2-1	TGTGCCAGCAGCTTAGGGACAAAACGTCAGTTCTTC	CASSLGTKRQFF
TRBD1	-	TRBV27	TRBJ1-4	TGTGCCACCTCCCGGGTTCGGACAGGGGGAGAAAAACTGTTTTTT	CATSRVRTGGEKLFF
-	-	TRBV2	TRBJ1-4	TGTGCCAGCAGAGTCAGGGGAACTAATGAAAAACTGTTTTTT	CASRVRGTNEKLFF
-	-	TRBV6-9	TRBJ1-2	TGTGCCAGCAGTTATCGAGGGCAGAACTATGGCTACACCTTC	CASSYRGQNYGYTF
-	-	TRBV13	TRBJ2-7	TGTGCCAGCAGCCCCAGAGGCTCCTACGAGCAGTACTTC	CASSPRGSYEQYF
TRBD2	-	TRBV18	TRBJ2-3	TGTGCCAGCTCACCACCGGCCCGCGGGGGGGCCACAGATACGCAGTATTTT	CASSPPARGGATDTQYF
TRBD2	-	TRBV18	TRBJ2-5	TGTGCCAGCTCACCAGGCAGCGGGACGTACCAAGAGACCCAGTACTTC	CASSPGSGTYQETQYF
-	-	TRBV5-5	TRBJ1-1	TGTGCCAGCAGCTTGAATAGGGGGGAGAACACTGAAGCTTTCTTT	CASSLNRGENTEAFF
-	-	TRBV6-5	TRBJ1-1	TGTGCCAGCAGTAAAAAGGGCGATGGGATTTTAGGAGCTTTCTTT	CASSKKGDGILGAFF
-	once	TRBV6-6	TRBJ1-5	TGTGCCAGCAGTGACTCGCTCCGTGGGGGCAATCAGCCCCAGCATTTT	CASSDSLRGGNQPQHF
TRBD1	-	TRBV30	TRBJ1-1	TGTGCCTGGAGTGTACAAGGACAGGGCATGAACACTGAAGCTTTCTTT	CAWSVQGQGMNTEAFF
-	-	TRBV5-1	TRBJ2-6	TGCGCCAGCAGCTTGGCAGTACTCTCTGGGGCCAACGTCCTGACTTTC	CASSLAVLSGANVLTF
-	-	TRBV27	TRBJ1-1	TGTGCCAGCAGTTTTTCGGTAGGGGGAGAGACTGAAGCTTTCTTT	CASSFSVGGETEAFF
TRBD1	-	TRBV5-4	TRBJ2-7	TGTGCCAGCAGCCCTGGGACAGGGTTCGAGCAGTACTTC	CASSPGTGFEQYF
-	-	TRBV29-1	TRBJ2-1	TGCAGCGTTGGGGCTAGCGCGTACAATGAGCAGTTCTTC	CSVGASAYNEQFF
TRBD2	-	TRBV15	TRBJ2-1	TGTGCCACCAGCGGGGGACTAGCGGTCTACAATGGGCAGTTCTTC	CATSGGLAVYNGQFF
TRBD1	-	TRBV7-9	TRBJ2-7	TGTGCCAGCAGCTTAGGGACAGGGGGCTACTACGAGCAGTACTTC	CASSLGTGGYYEQYF
-	-	TRBV5-1	TRBJ2-5	TGCGCCAGCAGCACGGTGGCAGGGTCGAGGGAGACCCAGTACTTC	CASSTVAGSRETQYF
TRBD2	-	TRBV29-1	TRBJ2-1	TGCAGCGTTGTTAGCGGGAGGGCCAATGAGCAGTTCTTC	CSVVSGRANEQFF
-	-	TRBV5-4	TRBJ2-7	TGTGCCAGCAGGGAGGACAGCTACTCCTACGAGCAGTACTTC	CASREDSYSYEQYF
-	-	TRBV5-1	TRBJ2-7	TGCGCCAGCAGCCGGACAAACTCCTACGAGCAGTACTTC	CASSRTNSYEQYF
TRBD1	-	TRBV7-2	TRBJ2-4	TGTGCCAGCAGCTCGGAGGGACAGGGGATGGGGGCCATTCAGTACTTC	CASSSEGQGMGAIQYF
-	-	TRBV10-3	TRBJ2-1	TGTGCCATCAGTGAGCCTCTAGGAACCTACAATGAGCAGTTCTTC	CAISEPLGTYNEQFF
-	-	TRBV4-2	TRBJ2-5	TGTGCCAGCAGCCGCAGGGACTTCCAAGAGACCCAGTACTTC	CASSRRDFQETQYF
-	-	TRBV27	TRBJ1-6	TGTGCCACCTCCCCCGACCTCCCGGTAAGGATCCTCCACTTT	CATSPDLPVRILHF
-	-	TRBV6-1	TRBJ1-6	TGTGCCAGCAGGATGGGGGAATCACCCCTCCACTTT	CASRMGESPLHF
TRBD2	-	TRBV29-1	TRBJ2-5	TGCAGCGTTGTACGAGCGGGAGTAAGAGAGACCCAGTACTTC	CSVVRAGVRETQYF
-	-	TRBV6-4	TRBJ2-1	TGTGCCAGCAGTGAGGGGGACTACAATGAGCAGTTCTTC	CASSEGDYNEQFF
-	-	TRBV7-2	TRBJ1-2	TGTGCCAGCAGCTTAGGTGGGGGGCGCGAGATCTATGGCTACACCTTC	CASSLGGGREIYGYTF
-	-	TRBV18	TRBJ1-1	TGTGCCAGCTCACCGGGACAGAACACTGAAGCTTTCTTT	CASSPGQNTEAFF